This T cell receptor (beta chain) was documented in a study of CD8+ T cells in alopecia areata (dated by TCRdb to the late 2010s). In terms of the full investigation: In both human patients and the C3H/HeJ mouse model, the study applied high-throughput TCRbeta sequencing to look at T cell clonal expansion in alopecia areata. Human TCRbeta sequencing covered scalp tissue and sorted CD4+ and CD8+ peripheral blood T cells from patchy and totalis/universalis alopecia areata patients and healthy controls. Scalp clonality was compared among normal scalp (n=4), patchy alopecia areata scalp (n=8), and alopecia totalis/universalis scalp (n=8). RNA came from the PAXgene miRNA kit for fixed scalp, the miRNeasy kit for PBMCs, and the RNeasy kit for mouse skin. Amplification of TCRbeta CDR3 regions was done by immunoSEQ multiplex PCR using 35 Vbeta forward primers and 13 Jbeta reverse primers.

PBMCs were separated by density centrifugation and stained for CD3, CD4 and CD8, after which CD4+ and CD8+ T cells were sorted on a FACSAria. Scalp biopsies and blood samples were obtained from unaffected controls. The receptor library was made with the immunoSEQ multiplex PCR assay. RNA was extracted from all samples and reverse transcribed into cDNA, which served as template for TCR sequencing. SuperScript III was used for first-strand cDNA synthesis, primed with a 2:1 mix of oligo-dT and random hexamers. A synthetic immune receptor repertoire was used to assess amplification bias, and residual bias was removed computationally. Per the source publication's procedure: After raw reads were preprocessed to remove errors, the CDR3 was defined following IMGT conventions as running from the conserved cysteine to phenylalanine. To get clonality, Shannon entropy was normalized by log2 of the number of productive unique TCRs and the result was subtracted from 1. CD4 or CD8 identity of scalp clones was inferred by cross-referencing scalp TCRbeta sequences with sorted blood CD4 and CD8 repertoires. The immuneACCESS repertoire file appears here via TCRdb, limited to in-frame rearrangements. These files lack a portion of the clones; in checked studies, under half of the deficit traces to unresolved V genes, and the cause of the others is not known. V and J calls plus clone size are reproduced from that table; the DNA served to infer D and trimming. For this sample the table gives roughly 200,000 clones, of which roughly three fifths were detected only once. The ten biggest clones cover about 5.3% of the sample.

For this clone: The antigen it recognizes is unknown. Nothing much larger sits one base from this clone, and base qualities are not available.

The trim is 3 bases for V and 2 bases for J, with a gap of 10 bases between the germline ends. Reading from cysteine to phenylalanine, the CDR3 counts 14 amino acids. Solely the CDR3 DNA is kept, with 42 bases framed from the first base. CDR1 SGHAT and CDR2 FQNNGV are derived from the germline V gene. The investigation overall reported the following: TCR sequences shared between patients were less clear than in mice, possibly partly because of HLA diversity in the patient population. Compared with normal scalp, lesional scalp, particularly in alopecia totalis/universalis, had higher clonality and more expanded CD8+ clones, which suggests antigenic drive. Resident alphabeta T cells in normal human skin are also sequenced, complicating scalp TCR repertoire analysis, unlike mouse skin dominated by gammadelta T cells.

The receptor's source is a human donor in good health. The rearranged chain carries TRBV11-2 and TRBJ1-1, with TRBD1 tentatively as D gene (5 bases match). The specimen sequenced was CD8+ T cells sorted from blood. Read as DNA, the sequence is TGTGCCAGCAGCTTTGACAGCTCTAACACTGAAGCTTTCTTT. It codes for CASSFDSSNTEAFF.